The entry below describes one T cell receptor (beta chain). What it recognizes is unknown. After expansion with viral peptide pools in the ViraFEST assay, antigen-specific CD4+ T cells were sequenced. CD4+ T cells were isolated after nine to ten days of culture. Either the mRNA-1273 or the BNT162b2 vaccine was given to participants as two doses. Each well held 2 million to 2.5 million PBMC cultured with around 9.2 ug/ml peptides and 8.5 to 10 IU/ml IL-2. This sample was included in a study of vaccination effects on CD4 cells after COVID-19. Study summary: It was a median of 72 days after the second dose that post-vaccine samples were obtained.

Generated by immunoSEQ multiplex PCR, the TCRdb table keeps only in-frame clones and is missing some. The profile shows 25,000 to 30,000 clones, roughly 71% of them singletons. With 5 bases removed from V and 7 bases from J, the gap between germline ends came to 20 bases. This CDR3 has 15 amino acids. Germline loops: CDR1 SGHVS, CDR2 FNYEAQ. This clonotype was obtained from a human donor who received a COVID-19 vaccine. The source material was CD4+ T cells from PBMCs cultured with HCoV-OC43 spike peptides, sampled after COVID-19 vaccination. Indicated subset: HCoV-OC43 spike overlapping peptide pool stimulation. The chain carries TRBV7-6 and TRBJ1-2; a weak D match, TRBD1 (5 bases). DNA of the CDR3: TGTGCCAGCAGCGTCTCAGCCGGGGGAAGGGGTGGCTACACCTTC. It translates to CASSVSAGGRGGYTF.